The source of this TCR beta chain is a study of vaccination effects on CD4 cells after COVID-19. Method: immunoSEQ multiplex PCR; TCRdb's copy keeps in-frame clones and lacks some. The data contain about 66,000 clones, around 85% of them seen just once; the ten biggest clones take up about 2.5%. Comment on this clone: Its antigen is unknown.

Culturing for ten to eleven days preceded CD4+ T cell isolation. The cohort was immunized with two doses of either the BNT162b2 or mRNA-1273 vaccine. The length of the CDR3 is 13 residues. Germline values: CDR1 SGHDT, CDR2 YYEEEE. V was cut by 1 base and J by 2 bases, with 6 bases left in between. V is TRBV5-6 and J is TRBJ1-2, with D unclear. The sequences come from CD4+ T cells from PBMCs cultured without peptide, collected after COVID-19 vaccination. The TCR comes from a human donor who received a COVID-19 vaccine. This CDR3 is CASSLTANYGYTF. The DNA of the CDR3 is TGTGCCAGCAGCTTGACAGCGAACTATGGCTACACCTTC.